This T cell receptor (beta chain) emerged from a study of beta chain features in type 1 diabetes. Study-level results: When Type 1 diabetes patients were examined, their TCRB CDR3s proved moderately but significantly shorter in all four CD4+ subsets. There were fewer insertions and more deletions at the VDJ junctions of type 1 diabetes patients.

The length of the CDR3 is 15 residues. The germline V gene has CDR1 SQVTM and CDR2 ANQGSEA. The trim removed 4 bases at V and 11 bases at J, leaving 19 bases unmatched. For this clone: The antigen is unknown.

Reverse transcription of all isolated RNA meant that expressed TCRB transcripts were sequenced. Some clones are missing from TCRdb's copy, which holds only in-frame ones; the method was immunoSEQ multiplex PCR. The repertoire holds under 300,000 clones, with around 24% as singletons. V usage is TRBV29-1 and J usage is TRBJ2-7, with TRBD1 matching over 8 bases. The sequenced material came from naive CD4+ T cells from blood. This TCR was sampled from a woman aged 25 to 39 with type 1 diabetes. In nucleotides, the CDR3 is TGCAGCGTTGCGTATCAGACAGGGGCTGGGGTTGAGAAGTACTTC. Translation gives CSVAYQTGAGVEKYF.